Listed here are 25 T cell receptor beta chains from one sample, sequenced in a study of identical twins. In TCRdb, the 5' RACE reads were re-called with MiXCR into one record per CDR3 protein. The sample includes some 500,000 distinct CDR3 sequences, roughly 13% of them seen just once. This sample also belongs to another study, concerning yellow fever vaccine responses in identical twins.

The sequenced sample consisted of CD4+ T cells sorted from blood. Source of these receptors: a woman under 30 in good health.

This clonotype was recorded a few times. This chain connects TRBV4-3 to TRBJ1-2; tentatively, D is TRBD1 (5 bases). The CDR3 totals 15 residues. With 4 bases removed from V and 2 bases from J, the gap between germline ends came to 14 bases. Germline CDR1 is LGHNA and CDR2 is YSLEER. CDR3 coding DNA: TGCGCCAGCAGCCCAGGTGGGGCCGGAAACTATGGCTACACCTTC. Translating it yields CASSPGGAGNYGYTF.

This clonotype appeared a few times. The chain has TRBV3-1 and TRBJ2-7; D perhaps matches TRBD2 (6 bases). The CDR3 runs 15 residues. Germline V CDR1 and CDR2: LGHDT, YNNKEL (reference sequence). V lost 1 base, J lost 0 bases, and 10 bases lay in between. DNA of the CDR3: TGTGCCAGCAGCCAAGGGGGGACTCGCTCCTACGAGCAGTACTTC. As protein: CASSQGGTRSYEQYF.

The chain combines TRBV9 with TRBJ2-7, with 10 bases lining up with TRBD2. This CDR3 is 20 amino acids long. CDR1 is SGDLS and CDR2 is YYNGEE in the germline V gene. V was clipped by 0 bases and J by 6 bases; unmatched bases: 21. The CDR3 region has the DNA TGTGCCAGCAGCGTAGCTACCCCCACGGGTGCGGCTAGCGGGAGTCTCGAGCAGTACTTC. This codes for CASSVATPTGAASGSLEQYF.

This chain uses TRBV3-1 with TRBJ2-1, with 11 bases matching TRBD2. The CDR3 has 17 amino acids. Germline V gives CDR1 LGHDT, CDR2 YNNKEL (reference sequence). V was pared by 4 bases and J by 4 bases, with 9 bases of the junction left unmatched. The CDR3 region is CASSRLSSGGTYNEQFF. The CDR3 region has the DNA TGTGCCAGCAGCCGGTTATCTAGCGGGGGGACATACAATGAGCAGTTCTTC.

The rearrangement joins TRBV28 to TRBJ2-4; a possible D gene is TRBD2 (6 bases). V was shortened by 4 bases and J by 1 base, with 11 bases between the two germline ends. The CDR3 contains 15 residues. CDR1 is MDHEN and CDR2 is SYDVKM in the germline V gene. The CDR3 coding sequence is TGTGCCAGCAGTTCGTTAGGAGGGGCCAAAAACATTCAGTACTTC. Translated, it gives CASSSLGGAKNIQYF.

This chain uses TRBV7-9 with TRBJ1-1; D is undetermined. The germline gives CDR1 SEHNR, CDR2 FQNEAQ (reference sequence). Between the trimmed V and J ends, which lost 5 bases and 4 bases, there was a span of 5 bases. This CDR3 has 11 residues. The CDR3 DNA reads TGTGCCAGCAGCCAACTCACTGAAGCTTTCTTT. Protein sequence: CASSQLTEAFF.

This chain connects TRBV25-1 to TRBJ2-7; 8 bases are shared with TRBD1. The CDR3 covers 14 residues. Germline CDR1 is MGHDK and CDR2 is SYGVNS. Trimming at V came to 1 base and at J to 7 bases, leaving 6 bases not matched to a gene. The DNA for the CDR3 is TGTGCCAGCAGTGAATCCAGGGGGCGAGGGGAGCAGTACTTC. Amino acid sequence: CASSESRGRGEQYF.

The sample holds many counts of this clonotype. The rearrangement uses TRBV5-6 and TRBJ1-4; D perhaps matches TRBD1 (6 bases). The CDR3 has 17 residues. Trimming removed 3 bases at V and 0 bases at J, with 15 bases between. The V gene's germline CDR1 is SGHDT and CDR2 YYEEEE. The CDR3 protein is CASSWGRSVATNEKLFF. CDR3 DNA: TGTGCCAGCAGCTGGGGGCGCAGCGTGGCAACTAATGAAAAACTGTTTTTT. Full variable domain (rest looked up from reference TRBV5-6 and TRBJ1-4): DAGVTQSPTHLIKTRGQQVTLRCSPKSGHDTVSWYQQALGQGPQFIFQYYEEEERQRGNFPDRFSGHQFPNYSSELNVNALLLGDSALYLCASSWGRSVATNEKLFFGSGTQLSVL.

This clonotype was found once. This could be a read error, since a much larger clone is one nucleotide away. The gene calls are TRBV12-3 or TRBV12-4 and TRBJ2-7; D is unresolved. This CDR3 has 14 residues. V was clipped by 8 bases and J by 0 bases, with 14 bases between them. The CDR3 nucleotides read TGTGCCAGCGGGTTACCGGAACTCTCCTACGAGCAGTACTTC. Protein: CASGLPELSYEQYF.

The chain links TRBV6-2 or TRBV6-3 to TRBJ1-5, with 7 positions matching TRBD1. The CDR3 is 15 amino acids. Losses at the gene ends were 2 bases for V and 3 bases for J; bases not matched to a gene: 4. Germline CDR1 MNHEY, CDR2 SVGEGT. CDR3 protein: CASSYADRANQPQHF. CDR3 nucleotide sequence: TGTGCCAGCAGTTACGCAGACAGGGCCAATCAGCCCCAGCATTTT.

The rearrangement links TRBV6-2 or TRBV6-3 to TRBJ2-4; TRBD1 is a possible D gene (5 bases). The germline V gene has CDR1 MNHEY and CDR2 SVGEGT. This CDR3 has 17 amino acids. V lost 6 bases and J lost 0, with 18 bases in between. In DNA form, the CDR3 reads TGTGCCAGCAGCCACTTGGACAAAACCCTAGCCAAAAACATTCAGTACTTC. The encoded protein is CASSHLDKTLAKNIQYF.

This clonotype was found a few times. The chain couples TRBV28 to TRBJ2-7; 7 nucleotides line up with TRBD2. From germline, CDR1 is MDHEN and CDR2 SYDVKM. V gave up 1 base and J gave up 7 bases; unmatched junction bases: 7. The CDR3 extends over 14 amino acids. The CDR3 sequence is CASSLSFRGEEQYF. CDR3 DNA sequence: TGTGCCAGCAGTTTATCCTTCCGGGGGGAGGAGCAGTACTTC.

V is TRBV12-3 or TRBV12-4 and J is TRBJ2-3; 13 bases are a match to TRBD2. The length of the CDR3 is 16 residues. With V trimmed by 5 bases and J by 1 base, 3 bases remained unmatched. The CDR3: CASSILAGGGTDTQYF. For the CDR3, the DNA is TGTGCCAGCAGTATACTAGCGGGGGGGGGCACAGATACGCAGTATTTT.

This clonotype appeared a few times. The CDR3 protein is CASSVAGTGNEQFF. CDR3 DNA: TGTGCCAGCAGCGTAGCTGGGACGGGCAATGAGCAGTTCTTC. The chain uses TRBV9 and TRBJ2-1; D tentatively reads TRBD1 or TRBD2 (5 bases each). The V and J ends lost 0 bases and 6 bases respectively, with 10 bases between them. The CDR3 is 14 residues long. The germline CDR1 and CDR2 sequences are SGDLS and YYNGEE.

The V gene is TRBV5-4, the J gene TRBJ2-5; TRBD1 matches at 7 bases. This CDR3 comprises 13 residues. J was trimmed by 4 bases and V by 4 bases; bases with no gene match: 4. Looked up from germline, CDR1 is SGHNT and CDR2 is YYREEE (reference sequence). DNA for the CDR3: TGTGCCAGCAGCAAGGACAGGTCAGAGACCCAGTACTTC. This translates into CASSKDRSETQYF.

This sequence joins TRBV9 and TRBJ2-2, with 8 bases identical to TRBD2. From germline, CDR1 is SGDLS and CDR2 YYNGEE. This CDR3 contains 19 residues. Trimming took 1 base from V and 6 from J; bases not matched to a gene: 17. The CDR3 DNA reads TGTGCCAGCAGCGTATGGTCGGGGGGGGCCCTCCCGGACGCCGGGGAGCTGTTTTTT. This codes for CASSVWSGGALPDAGELFF.

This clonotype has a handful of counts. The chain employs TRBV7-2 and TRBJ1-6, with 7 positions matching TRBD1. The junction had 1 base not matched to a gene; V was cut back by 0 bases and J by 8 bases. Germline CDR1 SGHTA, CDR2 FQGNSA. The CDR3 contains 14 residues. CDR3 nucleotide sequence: TGTGCCAGCAGCTTAGCAGGGGGCGATTCACCCCTCCACTTT. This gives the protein CASSLAGGDSPLHF.

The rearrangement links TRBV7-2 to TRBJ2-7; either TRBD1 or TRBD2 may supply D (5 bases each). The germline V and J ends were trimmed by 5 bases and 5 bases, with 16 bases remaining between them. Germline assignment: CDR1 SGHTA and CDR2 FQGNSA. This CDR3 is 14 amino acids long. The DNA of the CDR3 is TGTGCCAGCAGCCCAACGGGACGGGACCACGAGCAGTACTTC. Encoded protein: CASSPTGRDHEQYF.

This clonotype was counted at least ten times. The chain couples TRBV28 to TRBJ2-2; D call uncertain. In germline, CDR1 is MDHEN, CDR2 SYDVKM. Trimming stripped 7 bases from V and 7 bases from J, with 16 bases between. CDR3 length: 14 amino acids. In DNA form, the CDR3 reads TGTGCCAGCATTCCGGTGGTGGACCGCGGGGAGCTGTTTTTT. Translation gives CASIPVVDRGELFF.

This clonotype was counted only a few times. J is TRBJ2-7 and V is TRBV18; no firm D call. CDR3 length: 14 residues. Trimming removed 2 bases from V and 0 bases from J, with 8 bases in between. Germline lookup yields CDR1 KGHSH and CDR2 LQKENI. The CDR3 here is CASSPRPISYEQYF. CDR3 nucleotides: TGTGCCAGCTCACCAAGACCGATCTCCTACGAGCAGTACTTC.

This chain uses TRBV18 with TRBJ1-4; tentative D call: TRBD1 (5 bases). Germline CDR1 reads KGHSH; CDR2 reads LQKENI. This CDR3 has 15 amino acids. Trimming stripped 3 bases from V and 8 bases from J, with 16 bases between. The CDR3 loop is CASSPERGTAEKLFF. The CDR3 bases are TGTGCCAGCTCACCTGAGCGGGGGACGGCGGAAAAACTGTTTTTT.

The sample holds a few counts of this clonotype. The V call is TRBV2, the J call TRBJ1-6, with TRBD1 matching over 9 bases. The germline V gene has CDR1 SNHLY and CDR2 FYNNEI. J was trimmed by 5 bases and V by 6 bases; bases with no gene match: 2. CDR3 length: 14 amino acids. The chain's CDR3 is CASSRTGDNSPLHF. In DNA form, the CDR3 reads TGTGCCAGCAGCAGGACAGGGGATAATTCACCCCTCCACTTT. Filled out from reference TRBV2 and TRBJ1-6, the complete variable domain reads EPEVTQTPSHQVTQMGQEVILRCVPISNHLYFYWYRQILGQKVEFLVSFYNNEISEKSEIFDDQFSVERPDGSNFTLKIRSTKLEDSAMYFCASSRTGDNSPLHFGNGTRLTVT.

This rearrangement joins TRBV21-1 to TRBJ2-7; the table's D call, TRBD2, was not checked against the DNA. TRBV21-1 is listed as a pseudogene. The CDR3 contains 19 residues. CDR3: CASSKANSGAIRTGNEQYF. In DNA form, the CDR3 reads TGTGCCAGCAGCAAAGCTAATAGCGGGGCCATCCGTACTGGGAACGAGCAGTACTTC.

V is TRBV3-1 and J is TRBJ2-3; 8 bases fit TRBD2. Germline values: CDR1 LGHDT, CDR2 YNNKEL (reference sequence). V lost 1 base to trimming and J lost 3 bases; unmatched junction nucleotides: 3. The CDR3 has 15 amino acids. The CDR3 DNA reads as TGTGCCAGCAGCCAAGGAGCGGGGGTAACAGATACGCAGTATTTT. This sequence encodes CASSQGAGVTDTQYF.

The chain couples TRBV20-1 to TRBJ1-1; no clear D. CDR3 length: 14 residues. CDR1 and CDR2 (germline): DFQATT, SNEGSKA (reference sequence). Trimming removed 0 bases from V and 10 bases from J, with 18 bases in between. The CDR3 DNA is TGCAGTGCTAGAGATGGCCGCGGGGTTTGGCGAGCTTTCTTT. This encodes CSARDGRGVWRAFF.